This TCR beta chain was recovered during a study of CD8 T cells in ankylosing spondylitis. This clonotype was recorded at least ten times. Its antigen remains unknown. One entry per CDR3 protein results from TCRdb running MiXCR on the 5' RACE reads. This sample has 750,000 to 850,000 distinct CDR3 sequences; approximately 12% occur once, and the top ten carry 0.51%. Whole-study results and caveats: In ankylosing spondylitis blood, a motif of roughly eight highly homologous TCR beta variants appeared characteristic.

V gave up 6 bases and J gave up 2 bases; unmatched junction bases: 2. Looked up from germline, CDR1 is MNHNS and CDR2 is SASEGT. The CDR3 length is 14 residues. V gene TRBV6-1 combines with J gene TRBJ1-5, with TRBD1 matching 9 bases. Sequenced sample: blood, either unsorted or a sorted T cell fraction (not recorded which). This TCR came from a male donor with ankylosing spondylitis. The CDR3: CASRRQGGNQPQHF. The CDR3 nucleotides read TGTGCCAGCAGGCGACAGGGGGGCAATCAGCCCCAGCATTTT.